Described below is a single TCR beta chain sequence and its context. This CDR3 spans 13 amino acids. Germline CDR1 is MNHEY and CDR2 is SVGEGT. The germline V and J ends were trimmed by 0 bases and 8 bases, with 10 bases remaining between them. In the authors' workflow: By means of reference gene primer amplification, nucleated cell counts were estimated. Measured with immunoSEQ multiplex PCR; TCRdb has only the in-frame clones, and not every one. V, J and clone size derive from that table, while D and trimming were established from the DNA sequence. The sample holds about 44,000 clones, around 80% seen once. These data come from a study of blood T cell repertoires in COVID-19. Study in general: Acute-phase and convalescent COVID-19 samples originated in the United States, Italy and Spain. PBMCs, B-cell-depleted T cells, or T cells were the source of the cDNA or gDNA that made up the material.

Sequencing was done on a sample of peripheral blood. The sequence was collected from a human donor in a cohort sampled during active COVID-19. The genes are TRBV6-2 or TRBV6-3 and TRBJ1-1; TRBD1 is a possible D gene (6 bases). The CDR3 nucleotides are TGTGCCAGCAGTTACTCTCAGGGGATAGAAGCTTTCTTT. Its protein product is CASSYSQGIEAFF.